This T cell receptor beta chain was identified during a study of cytomegalovirus exposure and HLA in healthy donors. For the study at large: From about 200 million T cells, an earlier analysis saw 120 million or so unique TCR beta sequences.

Whole-study findings and limits: Cytomegalovirus status was reportedly diagnosed by the classifier with high sensitivity and specificity. Further analysis, carried out later, found HLA-associated TCR beta chains more clonally expanded than equally common other chains.

PCR was performed using 60 Vbeta and 13 Jbeta primers. TCRdb's copy holds only in-frame clones and misses some; the assay was immunoSEQ multiplex PCR. This table holds some 130,000 clones, approximately 80% found once. Concerning this clone itself: The target antigen is unknown.

The CDR3 has 16 amino acids. This receptor was identified in a human donor in good health. The chain employs TRBV21-1 and TRBJ1-5; the table's D call TRBD1 went unverified against the DNA. TRBV21-1 is shown as a pseudogene. Material: PBMCs. CDR3 DNA: TGTGCCAGCAGCAGAGCCTTAGGGGCTCTCAATCAGCCCCAGCATTTT. It specifies CASSRALGALNQPQHF.